Listed below are T cell receptor beta chains from one sample, sequenced in a study of shared T cell receptors in the human thymus. Assay: immunoSEQ multiplex PCR; the TCRdb copy retains only in-frame clones and omits some. The sample shows a few hundred thousand clones, approximately 95% of them seen only once. Material: thymocytes. All receptors come from a human donor. The CDR3 runs from the conserved cysteine through the conserved F or W. D genes are given only for firm matches. Some rows mark clone size as missing; the rest say once, few, many or name a class of expanded clone.

TGTGCCAGCAGCCTAGCACGAAAACAGACAGAAGAGACCCAGTACTTC	CASSLARKQTEETQYF	.	.	TRBV4-2	TRBJ2-5
TGTGCCAGCAGAAACGGACCCGGGGGTCGAAGCTACACCTTC	CASRNGPGGRSYTF	.	.	TRBV5-6	TRBJ1-2
TGTGCCAGCAGCCCCCGACAGGGTCGTGAGCAGTTCTTC	CASSPRQGREQFF	TRBD1	.	TRBV14	TRBJ2-1
TGTGCCAGCAGCTTAGAGTTCCAACTAAGAGGGGCCGCTGAAAAACTGTTTTTT	CASSLEFQLRGAAEKLFF	.	.	TRBV11-2	TRBJ1-4
TGCGCCAGCAGCCAAAAGATGAGGGCCGAAGGATGGGATACGCAGTATTTT	CASSQKMRAEGWDTQYF	.	.	TRBV4-3	TRBJ2-3
TGTGCCAGCAGCCAAGTAGAAGGCGGGGGCCTCTACACCTTC	CASSQVEGGGLYTF	.	.	TRBV14	TRBJ1-2
TGTGCCAGCAGTTCTAGCGGGAGTTACAATGAGCAGTTCTTC	CASSSSGSYNEQFF	TRBD2	once	TRBV27	TRBJ2-1
TGTGCCAGCTCACCGGGACTAGCGGTAGTCTGTAATGAGCAGTTCTTC	CASSPGLAVVCNEQFF	TRBD2	.	TRBV18	TRBJ2-1
TGTGCCAGCAGTTTAACGCAGGGTAACACTGAAGCTTTCTTT	CASSLTQGNTEAFF	.	.	TRBV28	TRBJ1-1
TGCGCCAGCAAGGGGGCGGCTAATGAAAAACTGTTTTTT	CASKGAANEKLFF	TRBD1	.	TRBV4-1	TRBJ1-4
TGTGCCAGCAGCCCCGGGGGGAATGAAGCTTTCTTT	CASSPGGNEAFF	.	.	TRBV7-3	TRBJ1-1
TGTGCCAGCAGCTTAGGTACTCTGAGGGGCGGGAACTATGGCTACACCTTC	CASSLGTLRGGNYGYTF	.	.	TRBV7-8	TRBJ1-2
TGTGCCAGCAGTAACCTTGGAGGGGGCTACGAGCAGTACTTC	CASSNLGGGYEQYF	.	few	TRBV6-6	TRBJ2-7
TGTGCCAGCAGTTTTGACAGGGGCCCCGGCTACACCTTC	CASSFDRGPGYTF	TRBD1	.	TRBV6-5	TRBJ1-2
TGTGCCAGCTCACCTCCGGACAGGGGAGGTCCGTCGTCCGGGACCCAGTACTTC	CASSPPDRGGPSSGTQYF	TRBD1	.	TRBV18	TRBJ2-5
TGTGCCTGGAGTGTACCGGCGGGGGTTCCCGACACCGGGGAGCTGTTTTTT	CAWSVPAGVPDTGELFF	TRBD2	.	TRBV30	TRBJ2-2
TGCGCCAGCAGCACCGCCCGGGACGGATACAATGAGCAGTTCTTC	CASSTARDGYNEQFF	.	.	TRBV5-1	TRBJ2-1
TGTGCCAGTAGGCCCTTATCTTCTACACAGTTCTTC	CASRPLSSTQFF	.	.	TRBV28	TRBJ2-1
TGTGCCAGCAGCTTTCGTCAGGGGGGCCTCTACAATGAGCAGTTCTTC	CASSFRQGGLYNEQFF	.	.	TRBV5-8	TRBJ2-1
TGCAGCGTAGGCAGGGGCCGAAACTACAATGAGCAGTTCTTC	CSVGRGRNYNEQFF	.	.	TRBV29-1	TRBJ2-1
TGTGCCAGCAGCGGGCCGGGACAGGGGGCGTACAATGAGCAGTTCTTC	CASSGPGQGAYNEQFF	TRBD1	.	TRBV9	TRBJ2-1
TGTGCCAGCTCCGTTAGCGGGAACTATGAGCAGTTCTTC	CASSVSGNYEQFF	TRBD2	.	TRBV7-8	TRBJ2-1
TGTGCCAGCAGTTTAGATGGGGGCGAATATCAGGACACCGGGGAGCTGTTTTTT	CASSLDGGEYQDTGELFF	.	.	TRBV28	TRBJ2-2
TGTGCCAGCAGCCAAGAGCGGGAGGGCCGCAATGAGCAGTTCTTC	CASSQEREGRNEQFF	TRBD2	.	TRBV11-2	TRBJ2-1
TGTGCCTCGACCGGACAGCCTAATGAAAAACTGTTTTTT	CASTGQPNEKLFF	.	.	TRBV30	TRBJ1-4
TGTGCCTGGAGCCGGGACAGCTATGGCTACACCTTC	CAWSRDSYGYTF	TRBD1	.	TRBV30	TRBJ1-2
TGCAGTGCTGGCACCTACGAGCAGTACTTC	CSAGTYEQYF	.	.	TRBV20-1	TRBJ2-7
TGTGCCATCAGTGAGGGGGCCCGGAACAGGGGAGAGAACACTGAAGCTTTCTTT	CAISEGARNRGENTEAFF	TRBD1	.	TRBV10-3	TRBJ1-1
TGCAGCACCCGACAGGGGGCGAACACCGGGGAGCTGTTTTTT	CSTRQGANTGELFF	TRBD1	.	TRBV29-1	TRBJ2-2
TGTGCCAGCAGTACATCCGGGACAGGGAGGGACTACACCTTC	CASSTSGTGRDYTF	TRBD1	.	TRBV28	TRBJ1-2
TGTGCCAGCAGTTCCATAAGGGGGAGGAGAAACACCATATATTTT	CASSSIRGRRNTIYF	.	.	TRBV28	TRBJ1-3
TGTGCCAGCACCGGGACAGCAACCAGCTCTGGGGCCAACGTCCTGACTTTC	CASTGTATSSGANVLTF	TRBD1	.	TRBV2	TRBJ2-6
TGTGCCAGCTCACCAGGACCTGGGGCTCAGAACACTGAAGCTTTCTTT	CASSPGPGAQNTEAFF	.	.	TRBV18	TRBJ1-1
TGTGCCAGCAGCTTAGCGCCCGCAGGGCTGGGCACAGATACGCAGTATTTT	CASSLAPAGLGTDTQYF	.	.	TRBV7-2	TRBJ2-3
TGCCCCACTATGCTAGCGGAGCTCCTCGATGAGCAGTTCTTC	CPTMLAELLDEQFF	TRBD2	once	TRBV19	TRBJ2-1
TGTGCCAGCAGCTCTTGGACTAGCGGTTCCTACAATGAGCAGTTCTTC	CASSSWTSGSYNEQFF	TRBD2	.	TRBV7-3	TRBJ2-1
TGTGCCAGCACTGAACCCGGATTATCCTACGAGCAGTACTTC	CASTEPGLSYEQYF	.	.	TRBV2	TRBJ2-7
TGCGCCAGCAGCCAAGACCATAGCACAGATACGCAGTATTTT	CASSQDHSTDTQYF	.	.	TRBV4-3	TRBJ2-3
TGTGCCAGCAGCTTAGGACTAGCGGGGAAAGGGGGAGATACGCAGTATTTT	CASSLGLAGKGGDTQYF	TRBD2	.	TRBV11-3	TRBJ2-3
TGCGCCAGCAGCTTGGCCCGGAGCGGGCAGGCGGGCAACAATGAGCAGTTCTTC	CASSLARSGQAGNNEQFF	.	.	TRBV5-1	TRBJ2-1
TGTGCCAGCAGTGTGGCCCGGGACAGTTCGAACACCGGGGAGCTGTTTTTT	CASSVARDSSNTGELFF	TRBD1	.	TRBV6-1	TRBJ2-2
TGTGCCTGGATGGTGGGGATGGTACAAGGAAAACTGTTTTTT	CAWMVGMVQGKLFF	.	.	TRBV30	TRBJ1-4
TGTGCCAGCAGGAGGGGGGCGACTGGGGCCAACGTCCTGACTTTC	CASRRGATGANVLTF	.	.	TRBV2	TRBJ2-6
TGTGCCAGCAGCTTAGCGGTTTACGGTCTTTCCTACGAGCAGTACTTC	CASSLAVYGLSYEQYF	.	.	TRBV7-9	TRBJ2-7
TGTGCCAGCAGTTTAATCCCGAACTCCTACAATGAGCAGTTCTTC	CASSLIPNSYNEQFF	.	few	TRBV27	TRBJ2-1
TGCGCCAGCAGCCCCCTGGGGACTAATGAAAAACTGTTTTTT	CASSPLGTNEKLFF	.	.	TRBV4-3	TRBJ1-4